The rows below give T cell receptor beta chains drawn from one sample of a study of long-term antiretroviral therapy in people with HIV. The table came from immunoSEQ multiplex PCR; TCRdb's copy has only in-frame clones and leaves some out. The profile covers about 28,000 clones, with approximately 80% appearing a single time and more than 7.5% taken by the ten largest. Sequenced here: unsorted PBMCs, sampled 2.7 to 2.9 years after starting antiretroviral therapy. The source of these receptors is a man aged 25-40 years with HIV. Each CDR3 is given with its conserved first and last residue. D genes are given only for firm matches. The size of a clone is reported for some rows only, either as once, few or many, or as a class for expanded clones.

J gene,V gene,clone size,D gene,CDR3 protein,CDR3 DNA
TRBJ2-7,TRBV27,few,NA,CASGTGLAYEQYF,TGTGCCAGCGGAACAGGGCTAGCCTACGAGCAGTACTTC
TRBJ2-1,TRBV4-2,NA,TRBD2,CASSPGTSGSNEQFF,TGTGCCAGCAGCCCCGGGACTAGCGGCTCCAATGAGCAGTTCTTC
TRBJ2-1,TRBV5-4,NA,TRBD2,CASSSLFLAGDDEQFF,TGTGCCAGCAGCTCCTTATTTCTAGCGGGAGACGATGAGCAGTTCTTC
TRBJ1-5,TRBV4-2,NA,NA,CASSHSNQPQHF,TGTGCCAGCAGTCACAGCAATCAGCCCCAGCATTTT
TRBJ1-6,TRBV7-9,NA,NA,CASSDVSYNSPLHF,TGTGCCAGCAGCGACGTTTCCTATAATTCACCCCTCCACTTT
TRBJ2-2,TRBV5-4,NA,NA,CASRRGSPNTGELFF,TGTGCCAGCAGGAGGGGGTCTCCGAACACCGGGGAGCTGTTTTTT
TRBJ1-2,TRBV10-2,NA,NA,CASSESVGWSYGYTF,TGCGCCAGCAGTGAGTCGGTCGGTTGGAGCTATGGCTACACCTTC
TRBJ1-2,TRBV11-2,NA,TRBD1,CASSLGKLRDRGYGYTF,TGTGCCAGCAGCTTAGGAAAGTTGAGGGACAGGGGCTATGGCTACACCTTC
TRBJ2-1,TRBV6-1,once,NA,CASSEGTVFYNEQFF,TGTGCCAGCAGTGAAGGGACAGTCTTCTACAATGAGCAGTTCTTC
TRBJ2-7,TRBV30,NA,NA,CAWRPLGRTRSSYEQYF,TGTGCCTGGAGACCCTTGGGGAGGACCAGGAGCTCCTACGAGCAGTACTTC
TRBJ2-7,TRBV9,once,NA,CASSVGGGQNHFYEQYF,TGTGCCAGCAGCGTAGGGGGGGGACAAAATCACTTCTACGAGCAGTACTTC
TRBJ2-5,TRBV28,NA,NA,CASNGETQYF,TGTGCCAGCAACGGGGAGACCCAGTACTTC
TRBJ1-4,TRBV7-2,NA,TRBD1,CASSLPGQGRTSLFF,TGTGCCAGCAGCCTGCCGGGACAGGGACGTACGTCACTGTTTTTT
TRBJ2-7,TRBV5-4,NA,NA,CASSSGPGAYEQYF,TGTGCCAGCAGCTCCGGGCCCGGTGCCTACGAGCAGTACTTC
TRBJ1-5,TRBV6-1,NA,NA,CASSEGLGRQPQHF,TGTGCCAGCAGTGAGGGGCTTGGTAGGCAGCCCCAGCATTTT
TRBJ2-5,TRBV4-1,medium-sized,NA,CASSQDGTSQETQYF,TGCGCCAGCAGCCAAGACGGGACTTCCCAAGAGACCCAGTACTTC
TRBJ1-3,TRBV7-2,NA,TRBD1,CASSWGGAGGVSGNTIYF,TGTGCCAGCAGCTGGGGTGGGGCAGGGGGGGTCTCTGGAAACACCATATATTTT
TRBJ2-7,TRBV30,NA,NA,CAWSPTGGEQYF,TGTGCCTGGAGTCCCACCGGGGGCGAGCAGTACTTC
TRBJ2-7,TRBV7-2,NA,NA,CASSLGADYYSYEQYF,TGTGCCAGCAGCTTAGGAGCAGACTATTACTCCTACGAGCAGTACTTC
TRBJ2-7,TRBV19,NA,TRBD1,CASSQQGPYEQYF,TGTGCCAGTAGTCAACAGGGGCCCTACGAGCAGTACTTC
TRBJ2-1,TRBV25-1,NA,TRBD2,CASSEWSSGGSSYNEQFF,TGTGCCAGCAGTGAATGGAGTAGCGGGGGGAGCTCCTACAATGAGCAGTTCTTC
TRBJ1-5,TRBV7-9,few,NA,CASSYDSSNQPQHF,TGTGCCAGCAGTTACGACAGTAGCAATCAGCCCCAGCATTTT
TRBJ2-4,TRBV30,few,TRBD1,CAWSASPQGANIQYF,TGTGCCTGGAGTGCTTCCCCACAGGGGGCCAACATTCAGTACTTC
TRBJ1-1,TRBV14,NA,NA,CASSWDPHRPSTEAFF,TGTGCCAGCAGCTGGGACCCCCACAGGCCGAGCACTGAAGCTTTCTTT
TRBJ1-5,TRBV4-2,NA,NA,CASSPTGFGNQPQHF,TGTGCCAGCAGCCCCACAGGATTTGGCAATCAGCCCCAGCATTTT
TRBJ2-5,TRBV7-9,NA,NA,CASSRPGEETQYF,TGTGCCAGCAGCCGCCCAGGGGAAGAGACCCAGTACTTC
TRBJ1-5,TRBV18,NA,TRBD1,CASSTGTGSNQPQHF,TGTGCCAGCTCAACTGGGACAGGGAGCAATCAGCCCCAGCATTTT
TRBJ1-5,TRBV28,NA,NA,CASSLFRGENQPQHF,TGTGCCAGCAGTTTATTCAGGGGTGAGAATCAGCCCCAGCATTTT
TRBJ2-2,TRBV27,NA,NA,CASRWRTNTGELFF,TGTGCCAGCAGGTGGAGGACGAACACCGGGGAGCTGTTTTTT
TRBJ1-6,TRBV11-2,once,TRBD1,CASSLYPAGQINNSPLHF,TGTGCCAGCAGCTTATACCCCGCGGGACAGATAAATAATTCACCCCTCCACTTT
TRBJ2-2,TRBV7-9,NA,NA,CASSWPLDRPNTGELFF,TGTGCCAGCAGCTGGCCACTAGACAGGCCCAACACCGGGGAGCTGTTTTTT
TRBJ2-1,TRBV29-1,NA,NA,CSVERGPNYNEQFF,TGCAGCGTTGAAAGGGGACCCAACTACAATGAGCAGTTCTTC
TRBJ2-3,TRBV7-8,NA,TRBD2,CASSSRLAGGRTSTDTQYF,TGTGCCAGCAGCTCAAGACTAGCGGGGGGCCGAACTAGCACAGATACGCAGTATTTT
TRBJ1-4,TRBV7-8,few,NA,CASSLEGRATNEKLFF,TGTGCCAGCAGCTTAGAGGGCCGAGCAACTAATGAAAAACTGTTTTTT
TRBJ1-2,TRBV7-9,NA,NA,CASSSQARTNYGYTF,TGTGCCAGCAGCTCCCAGGCGCGAACTAACTATGGCTACACCTTC
TRBJ1-6,TRBV18,few,NA,CASSPRGPGADSPLHF,TGTGCCAGCTCACCACGAGGTCCCGGAGCTGATTCACCCCTCCACTTT
TRBJ1-4,TRBV2,once,NA,CASIPRGDVAEKLFF,TGTGCCAGCATCCCACGAGGGGACGTGGCTGAAAAACTGTTTTTT
TRBJ2-7,TRBV28,NA,NA,CASNGPGLYSYEQYF,TGTGCCAGCAATGGACCAGGGTTATACTCCTACGAGCAGTACTTC
TRBJ1-1,TRBV6-1,NA,NA,CASSEAPNTEAFF,TGTGCCAGCAGTGAAGCGCCCAACACTGAAGCTTTCTTT
TRBJ2-1,TRBV4-1,NA,NA,CASSPPRGEAYNEQFF,TGCGCCAGCAGCCCACCCCGCGGGGAGGCCTACAATGAGCAGTTCTTC
TRBJ1-2,TRBV29-1,NA,NA,CSVETGGDGYTF,TGCAGCGTGGAAACAGGTGGAGATGGCTACACCTTC
TRBJ2-7,TRBV14,NA,NA,CASSQDSWREYEQYF,TGTGCCAGCAGCCAAGACTCCTGGAGGGAATACGAGCAGTACTTC
TRBJ2-7,TRBV5-1,NA,NA,CASSPKVLPNSYEQYF,TGCGCCAGCAGCCCGAAGGTGCTACCAAACTCCTACGAGCAGTACTTC
TRBJ2-1,TRBV5-1,NA,TRBD2,CASSLGGTSGGPPYNEQFF,TGCGCCAGCAGCTTGGGGGGGACTAGCGGGGGGCCTCCCTACAATGAGCAGTTCTTC
TRBJ1-5,TRBV7-2,NA,NA,CASSPTSNQPQHF,TGTGCCAGCAGCCCCACTAGCAATCAGCCCCAGCATTTT
TRBJ1-2,TRBV5-4,once,TRBD1,CASSLGVYTGGNYGYTF,TGTGCCAGCAGCTTGGGGGTCTATACAGGGGGCAACTATGGCTACACCTTC
TRBJ1-2,TRBV19,NA,TRBD1,CATRGQGATEASGYTF,TGTGCCACTAGAGGACAGGGGGCGACAGAGGCGTCTGGCTACACCTTC
TRBJ2-7,TRBV28,once,NA,CASSLVPRPYEQYF,TGTGCCAGCAGTTTAGTACCTAGACCCTACGAGCAGTACTTC
TRBJ2-7,TRBV27,NA,TRBD2,CASSVGGSVGLEQYF,TGTGCCAGCAGTGTCGGGGGGTCTGTGGGCCTCGAGCAGTACTTC
TRBJ1-5,TRBV7-2,NA,NA,CASSLGGKSNQPQHF,TGTGCCAGCAGCTTAGGGGGAAAGAGCAATCAGCCCCAGCATTTT
TRBJ1-5,TRBV4-1,NA,NA,CASSHEGAGQPQHF,TGCGCCAGCAGCCACGAGGGCGCGGGCCAGCCCCAGCATTTT
TRBJ2-1,TRBV5-4,NA,TRBD2,CASSLGGTAGGLGFF,TGTGCCAGCAGCTTGGGCGGTACGGCGGGAGGGCTTGGGTTCTTC
TRBJ2-2,TRBV5-4,NA,NA,CASSLASGANTGELFF,TGTGCCAGCAGCTTGGCTTCAGGCGCGAACACCGGGGAGCTGTTTTTT
TRBJ1-6,TRBV28,NA,NA,CASSLRVRNSPLHF,TGTGCCAGCAGTTTAAGGGTACGGAATTCACCCCTCCACTTT
TRBJ2-7,TRBV29-1,NA,TRBD1,CSYTGTAYEQYF,TGCAGCTATACCGGGACAGCCTACGAGCAGTACTTC
TRBJ2-5,TRBV6-1,NA,TRBD1,CASSEFTGGLETQYF,TGTGCCAGCAGTGAATTCACAGGGGGCCTAGAGACCCAGTACTTC
TRBJ2-7,TRBV28,NA,TRBD2,CASGEGLAGTSVPYEQYF,TGTGCCAGCGGGGAGGGCTTAGCCGGGACTAGCGTACCCTACGAGCAGTACTTC